A single sample is the source of the 21 T cell receptor beta chains below, sequenced in a study of molecular identifiers for immune sequencing clone quantification. TCRdb recomputed calls from the PCR reads with MiXCR, one row per CDR3 protein. The table has 68,000 or so distinct CDR3 sequences, around a sixth seen once. The sequencing sample was made of naive CD8+ T cells from blood, with Jurkat cell RNA spiked in. The subset was: FACS-sorted CD8+CD4-CCR7+CD45RA+ naive T cells. Every receptor here comes from a human donor in good health. Some libraries in this study had Jurkat cell RNA spiked in.

This clonotype has a count of ten or more. This chain connects TRBV29-1 to TRBJ2-2; the D call may be TRBD1 or TRBD2 (5 bases each). Germline V lookup: CDR1 SQVTM, CDR2 ANQGSEA. The CDR3 is 14 amino acids. Trimming removed 0 bases from V and 8 bases from J, with 13 bases in between. The CDR3 DNA reads TGCAGCGTTGAAGATCGAGTGGGGGTTGGGGAGCTGTTTTTT. It translates to CSVEDRVGVGELFF.

This clonotype occurred many times. The gene calls are TRBV4-1 and TRBJ2-3; D is ambiguous. This CDR3 is built from 15 residues. Germline CDR1 and CDR2: MGHRA and YSYEKL. With 0 bases removed from V and 6 bases from J, the gap between germline ends came to 13 bases. As DNA, the CDR3 is TGCGCCAGCAGCCAAGAGCCTACTTTGGTGGATACGCAGTATTTT. This translates into CASSQEPTLVDTQYF.

This clonotype was detected ten times or more. V gene TRBV12-5 combines with J gene TRBJ2-7; D remains unclear. Germline CDR1 LGHNT, CDR2 FRNRAP. The V and J ends lost 5 bases and 6 bases respectively, with 8 bases between them. The length of the CDR3 is 11 residues. The CDR3 coding sequence is TGTGCTAGTGGTACCCCGCCCGAGCAGTACTTC. Encoded protein: CASGTPPEQYF.

V usage is TRBV12-3 or TRBV12-4 and J usage is TRBJ1-2; 8 bases are shared with TRBD1. V gave up 9 bases and J gave up 8 bases; unmatched junction bases: 5. The CDR3 spans 11 residues. This chain's CDR3 is CASRQGNGYTF. The CDR3 coding sequence is TGTGCCAGTAGACAGGGGAACGGCTACACCTTC.

This clonotype came up many times. This chain connects TRBV19 to TRBJ2-3, with 9 bases aligning to TRBD2. This CDR3 has 13 amino acids. From germline, CDR1 is LNHDA and CDR2 SQIVND (reference sequence). With 3 bases clipped from V and 8 bases from J, the junction kept 3 bases outside the gene matches. The CDR3 DNA sequence: TGTGCCAGTAGTATTCTAGCGGGGAGTACGCAGTATTTT. This sequence encodes CASSILAGSTQYF.

This clonotype was detected a few times. The rearrangement links TRBV10-1 to TRBJ2-5; the D gene could be TRBD1 or TRBD2 (5 bases each). This CDR3 spans 12 amino acids. V was clipped by 11 bases and J by 5 bases, with 15 bases between them. Germline CDR1 is WNHNN and CDR2 is SYGVQD (reference sequence). The DNA for the CDR3 is TGCGCCGCACCCGGGGACGGGGAGACCCAGTACTTC. This translates into CAAPGDGETQYF.

This clonotype has only a few counts. The chain combines TRBV7-9 with TRBJ2-1; 11 positions agree with TRBD2. Germline CDR1 SEHNR, CDR2 FQNEAQ (reference sequence). The CDR3 loop spans 19 amino acids. Trimming removed 3 bases from V and 3 bases from J; junction bases left unmatched: 13. The CDR3 loop is CASSFPTLTTSGNYNEQFF. In DNA, the CDR3 is TGTGCCAGCAGCTTCCCTACCCTTACGACTAGCGGGAACTACAATGAGCAGTTCTTC.

This clonotype occurred many times. The CDR3 loop is CASSTPSVTTGNHGYTF. The CDR3 bases are TGTGCCAGCAGCACACCAAGCGTAACGACAGGCAACCATGGCTACACCTTC. The chain combines TRBV28 with TRBJ1-2, with D possibly matching TRBD1 (6 bases). V shed 6 bases and J shed 6 bases, with 26 bases lying between them. Germline CDR1 is MDHEN and CDR2 is SYDVKM. CDR3 length: 17 amino acids.

This clonotype was found many times. The genes are TRBV7-9 and TRBJ1-6, with 8 bases fitting TRBD1. The CDR3 runs to 16 residues. The J segment lost 8 bases and the V segment lost 3 bases, leaving 9 bases of the junction unmatched. The germline gives CDR1 SEHNR, CDR2 FQNEAQ (reference sequence). CDR3: CASSFVQGAIDSPLHF. CDR3 nucleotides: TGTGCCAGCAGCTTCGTCCAGGGGGCTATTGATTCACCCCTCCACTTT.

The chain couples TRBV7-2 to TRBJ2-7; D possibly corresponds to TRBD1 (5 bases). CDR1 is SGHTA, CDR2 FQGNSA, per germline. CDR3 size: 14 residues. The CDR3 spells CAGSLGVSSYEQYF. CDR3 nucleotide sequence: TGTGCTGGCAGCTTAGGGGTCAGCTCCTACGAGCAGTACTTC.

This clonotype was observed at least ten times. V usage is TRBV6-4 and J usage is TRBJ1-1; 9 bases fit TRBD1. The CDR3 length is 13 residues. Germline V gene data show CDR1 as MRHNA and CDR2 as SNTAGT. V lost 6 bases and J lost 4; bases outside the gene matches: 3. The CDR3 loop reads CASRGQGSTEAFF. The CDR3 nucleotides are TGTGCCAGCAGGGGACAGGGAAGCACTGAAGCTTTCTTT.

Many counts were recorded for this clonotype. V gene TRBV7-2 combines with J gene TRBJ2-1; the match to TRBD2 covers 13 bases. The junction had 4 bases not matched to a gene; V was cut back by 4 bases and J by 7 bases. Germline V gene sequence: CDR1 SGHTA, CDR2 FQGNSA. The CDR3 runs 15 residues. CDR3 DNA sequence: TGTGCCAGCAGCTGGACTAGCGGGAGCGGAAATGAGCAGTTCTTC. This codes for CASSWTSGSGNEQFF.

In this sample, this clonotype turned up many times. The junction shows a germline mismatch at one end, possibly a read error. This chain connects TRBV9 to TRBJ2-3, with TRBD2 matching over 12 bases. Germline CDR1 reads SGDLS; CDR2 reads YYNGEE. This CDR3 spans 15 amino acids. CDR3 sequence: CASSATSGSADTRYF. The CDR3, as DNA: TGTGCCAGCAGCGCGACTAGCGGGAGTGCAGATACGCGGTATTTT. Combining the CDR3 with reference TRBV9 and TRBJ2-3 gives the whole variable domain DSGVTQTPKHLITATGQRVTLRCSPRSGDLSVYWYQQSLDQGLQFLIQYYNGEERAKGNILERFSAQQFPDLHSELNLSSLELGDSALYFCASSATSGSADTRYFGPGTRLTVL.

This clonotype was detected ten times or more. The rearrangement links TRBV19 to TRBJ2-7; D gene unclear. From germline, CDR1 is LNHDA and CDR2 SQIVND (reference sequence). The CDR3 is 16 residues long. Trimming stripped 3 bases from V and 2 bases from J, with 17 bases between. The CDR3 nucleotides read TGTGCCAGTAGTATCGGACCTACCCTTGCCCCCTACGAGCAGTACTTC. It specifies CASSIGPTLAPYEQYF.

There are a few counts of this clonotype. A read error may explain this, as a much larger clone is one base away. The V gene is TRBV2, the J gene TRBJ2-3; possibly TRBD2 for D (5 bases). CDR1 SNHLY and CDR2 FYNNEI come from the germline V gene. The CDR3 has 16 residues. Written as DNA, the CDR3 is TGTGCCAGCAGTCCAGCCGGACTTACCCTCACAGATACGCGGTATTTT. Its protein product is CASSPAGLTLTDTRYF.

About this clonotype itself: At one boundary the junction diverges from the germline segment, which might be a read error. The chain recombines TRBV29-1 with TRBJ2-1; possible D gene TRBD1, 5 bases. This CDR3 has 13 residues. The germline V gene has CDR1 SQVTM and CDR2 ANQGSEA. The CDR3 region has the DNA TGCAGCGTTGAAGGGGGCACCTACAATAAGCAGTTCTTC. Amino acid sequence: CSVEGGTYNKQFF.

About this clonotype: It may be a read error: a sequence one base away is much more abundant. The chain employs TRBV28 and TRBJ1-2; maybe TRBD1 (5 bases). This CDR3 region has 13 residues. Germline V gene data show CDR1 as MDHEN and CDR2 as SYDVKM. Deletions cut 7 bases from V and 6 bases from J, with 15 bases between. CDR3 amino acids: CASTTDRNHGYTF. CDR3 DNA sequence: TGTGCCAGCACAACCGACAGAAACCATGGCTACACCTTC.

This clonotype has a handful of counts. The gene calls are TRBV6-1 and TRBJ2-7; the D gene is possibly TRBD2 (6 bases). Germline V gene lookup returns CDR1 MNHNS and CDR2 SASEGT. The CDR3 contains 13 residues. V lost 7 bases and J lost 4, with 14 bases in between. The CDR3 DNA is TGTGCCAGCAATAGGCGGGAACCTTACGAGCAGTACTTC. Translated: CASNRREPYEQYF.

This clonotype has more than one count but fewer than ten. The chain employs TRBV20-1 and TRBJ2-1, with D hard to call. Germline assignment: CDR1 DFQATT and CDR2 SNEGSKA (reference sequence). V was trimmed by 4 bases and J by 0 bases, leaving 10 bases between them. This CDR3 comprises 14 residues. CDR3 sequence: CSAKLLSSYNEQFF. In DNA form, the CDR3 reads TGCAGTGCTAAACTCCTGAGCTCCTACAATGAGCAGTTCTTC.

V gene TRBV24-1 combines with J gene TRBJ2-1, with no clear D. CDR1 is KGHDR and CDR2 is SFDVKD in the germline V gene. The V gene lost 1 base and the J gene lost 10 bases, with 4 bases spanning the gap. The CDR3 consists of 11 residues. CDR3 sequence reads: CATSDFSEQFF. The CDR3, as DNA: TGTGCCACCAGTGATTTTTCGGAGCAGTTCTTC.

This clonotype came up many times. The chain combines TRBV4-3 with TRBJ2-7; TRBD2 matches 11 bases. Germline V gene sequence: CDR1 LGHNA, CDR2 YSLEER. V was clipped by 2 bases and J by 2 bases; unmatched bases: 2. The CDR3 has 15 residues. DNA for the CDR3: TGCGCCAGCAGCCAAACTAGCGGGAGCGCCTACGAGCAGTACTTC. It specifies CASSQTSGSAYEQYF.